This TCR beta chain derives from a study of T cells after somatic rescue of genetic block. Clones were read by immunoSEQ multiplex PCR, and TCRdb kept only the in-frame ones, dropping some. The data hold 88,000 or so clones, with just under 90% observed a single time. This CDR3 is built from 19 residues. Germline values: CDR1 MRHNA, CDR2 SNTAGT. Trimming removed 0 bases from V and 2 bases from J; junction bases left unmatched: 13. Sequences were obtained from peripheral blood mononuclear cells (PBMCs). The TCR comes from a woman between 18 and 29 years old. The chain recombines TRBV6-4 with TRBJ2-1; 7 bases are a match to TRBD2. The CDR3, as DNA: TGTGCCAGCAGTGACTCGACGGGCATGTGGGGGAGGGCCTACAATGAGCAGTTCTTC. Translated, it gives CASSDSTGMWGRAYNEQFF.